This T cell receptor beta chain is drawn from a study of CD8+ T cells in alopecia areata. This sample's treatment: oral pan-JAK inhibitor, 5-10 mg twice daily. PBMCs provided sorted CD4+ and CD8+ T cells. Once RNA had been extracted, it was reverse transcribed into cDNA to act as the sequencing template. Clones were sequenced by immunoSEQ multiplex PCR, and TCRdb holds only the in-frame ones, with some missing. The data show approximately 180,000 clones, roughly 60% seen once. CDR3 length: 14 amino acids. Germline-derived CDR1 and CDR2 are SGHNT and YENEEA. The V segment lost 5 bases and the J segment 7 bases; nucleotides outside the gene matches: 10.

The source material was CD4+ T cells sorted from blood, sampled at roughly week 55, from a patient treated with tofacitinib. The chain couples TRBV11-3 to TRBJ1-2; 7 bases map to TRBD1. The TCR sequence derives from a human donor with alopecia areata. The CDR3 is CASSPTGTVSGYTF. CDR3 DNA: TGTGCCAGCAGCCCCACCGGGACAGTCTCTGGCTACACCTTC.